Here is one T cell receptor (beta chain) with its context. As yet, its antigen is unknown. With V trimmed by 0 bases and J by 5 bases, 3 bases remained unmatched. The CDR3 spans 14 residues. The germline gives CDR1 GTSNPN, CDR2 SVGIG (reference sequence). 60 Vbeta and 13 Jbeta primers were used in PCR. Per the original methods: Later, an analysis found about 77 million unique TCR beta chains, and about 10 million of these were shared. Here immunoSEQ multiplex PCR was the method, and the copy in TCRdb shows in-frame clones only, minus some. V, J and clone size derive from that table, while D and trimming were established from the DNA sequence. Among around 94,000 clones listed, roughly 60% were seen once. This specimen comes from a study of cytomegalovirus exposure and HLA in healthy donors. Whole-study findings and limits: Sequencing likely generated an artifact that appeared as a cluster of highly shared sequence variants. In a later analysis, specific HLA alleles were associated with 15,000 to 20,000 TCR beta sequences at a 0.05 false discovery rate. Reportedly, TCR beta sequences accurately predicted HLA-A and HLA-B alleles in most subjects.

This receptor was identified in a human donor in good health. The chain is built from TRBV30 and TRBJ2-7; 11 bases match TRBD1. Sequencing was done on a sample of PBMCs. This CDR3 is CAWSVGTGGDEQYF. CDR3 DNA: TGTGCCTGGAGTGTGGGGACAGGGGGAGACGAGCAGTACTTC.